This passage covers 23 T cell receptor beta chains from one sample sequenced in a study of OX40 agonist ivuxolimab in advanced cancers. Measured with immunoSEQ multiplex PCR; TCRdb has only the in-frame clones, and not every one. In the table there are 77,000 or so clones, 85% to 90% of which are singletons. The source was CD4+ or CD8+ T cells sorted from blood, collected in a trial of the OX40 agonist ivuxolimab. The receptors stem from an adult with an advanced solid tumor such as melanoma, head and neck, liver or kidney cancer.

CDR3 DNA: TGTGCCAGCAGCTTCGGGAAGGAGCCCCAGCATTTT. This translates into CASSFGKEPQHF. The chain has TRBV7-2 and TRBJ1-5; D ambiguous. Germline assignment: CDR1 SGHTA and CDR2 FQGNSA. This CDR3 is built from 12 residues. V was clipped by 3 bases and J by 8 bases, with 8 bases between them.

The J gene is TRBJ2-5, the V gene TRBV27; tentatively, D is TRBD2 (6 bases). The CDR3 length is 13 residues. Germline-derived CDR1 and CDR2 are MNHEY and SMNVEV (reference sequence). V was cut by 5 bases and J by 0 bases, with 7 bases left in between. In DNA form, the CDR3 reads TGTGCCAGCAGTCTAGCGTACCAAGAGACCCAGTACTTC. This codes for CASSLAYQETQYF.

This chain joins TRBV6-6 and TRBJ1-2, with D tentatively TRBD1 (5 bases). Germline V CDR1 and CDR2: MNHNY, SVGAGI (reference sequence). Between the trimmed V and J ends, which lost 0 bases and 8 bases, there was a span of 7 bases. The CDR3 covers 12 residues. CDR3 sequence: CASSYSGEGYTF. In DNA, the CDR3 is TGTGCCAGCAGTTACTCGGGGGAAGGCTACACCTTC.

V is TRBV30 and J is TRBJ2-7; possible D gene TRBD1, 5 bases. From germline, CDR1 is GTSNPN and CDR2 SVGIG (reference sequence). V shed 5 bases and J shed 2 bases, with 22 bases lying between them. CDR3 length: 16 amino acids. As DNA, the CDR3 is TGTGCCTGGGCCCCGCGTCCAGGGTTTATCGCCTACGAGCAGTACTTC. Amino acid sequence: CAWAPRPGFIAYEQYF.

This chain connects TRBV19 to TRBJ2-2; TRBD1 or TRBD2 may be the D gene (5 bases each). This CDR3 comprises 13 residues. Germline CDR1 reads LNHDA; CDR2 reads SQIVND (reference sequence). The germline V and J ends were trimmed by 6 bases and 6 bases, with 11 bases remaining between them. CDR3 in amino acids: CASRGSGPGELFF. The CDR3 bases are TGTGCCAGTAGAGGATCGGGGCCCGGGGAGCTGTTTTTT.

The chain combines TRBV25-1 with TRBJ2-7; 10 positions agree with TRBD1. CDR1 is MGHDK, CDR2 SYGVNS, per germline. This CDR3 has 14 residues. V shed 4 bases, J shed 4 bases, and the junction held 4 bases outside the gene matches. The CDR3 sequence is CASSVPGQGYEQYF. The CDR3 region has the DNA TGTGCCAGCAGTGTTCCGGGACAGGGGTACGAGCAGTACTTC.

The chain uses TRBV19 and TRBJ2-3; 8 bases are shared with TRBD1. From germline, CDR1 is LNHDA and CDR2 SQIVND (reference sequence). The CDR3 runs to 13 residues. V dropped 8 bases and J dropped 2; count of bases not matched to a gene: 3. The CDR3 sequence: CASGDRNTDTQYF. In DNA form, the CDR3 reads TGTGCCAGTGGGGACAGGAACACAGATACGCAGTATTTT.

This chain connects TRBV28 to TRBJ1-2; no clear D gene. The CDR3 totals 11 residues. Germline V gene data show CDR1 as MDHEN and CDR2 as SYDVKM. With 2 bases removed from V and 11 bases from J, the gap between germline ends came to 9 bases. The CDR3 loop reads CASSLVGWYTF. The CDR3 nucleotides are TGTGCCAGCAGTTTAGTGGGGTGGTACACCTTC.

The V call is TRBV6-5, the J call TRBJ2-2, with 8 positions matching TRBD1. The CDR3 is made up of 15 amino acids. With 4 bases clipped from V and 5 bases from J, the junction kept 6 bases outside the gene matches. Germline CDR1 MNHEY, CDR2 SVGAGI. CDR3 protein: CASSLQGAGTGELFF. For the CDR3, the DNA is TGTGCCAGCAGTTTGCAGGGGGCTGGGACCGGGGAGCTGTTTTTT.

This clone has just a few counts. The chain is built from TRBV30 and TRBJ1-5; 7 bases match TRBD1. After removal of 1 base from V and 3 bases from J, the junction contained 6 bases not matched to a gene. This CDR3 comprises 15 residues. CDR1 and CDR2 from the germline V gene are GTSNPN and SVGIG (reference sequence). The CDR3 here is CAWSEGAALNQPQHF. CDR3 sequence (DNA): TGTGCCTGGAGTGAGGGGGCAGCCCTCAATCAGCCCCAGCATTTT.

The V and J genes are TRBV19 and TRBJ1-2; D gene unclear. The CDR3 is 17 amino acids. Per germline, CDR1 LNHDA and CDR2 SQIVND (reference sequence). Trimming removed 7 bases from V and 2 bases from J, with 23 bases in between. The CDR3 region has the DNA TGTGCCAGTACCATCGTCAGTAGCCGCACAGCGAACTATGGCTACACCTTC. Encoded protein: CASTIVSSRTANYGYTF. Using reference TRBV19 and TRBJ1-2 for the parts outside the CDR3, the full variable domain is DGGITQSPKYLFRKEGQNVTLSCEQNLNHDAMYWYRQDPGQGLRLIYYSQIVNDFQKGDIAEGYSVSREKKESFPLTVTSAQKNPTAFYLCASTIVSSRTANYGYTFGSGTRLTVV.

V and J are TRBV2 and TRBJ2-5; the D is unclear. Trimming removed 3 bases from V and 7 bases from J, with 9 bases in between. CDR1 is SNHLY and CDR2 is FYNNEI in the germline V gene. The CDR3 consists of 12 residues. CDR3 nucleotides: TGTGCCAGCAGTGACCTAGTGGGGACCCAGTACTTC. This gives the protein CASSDLVGTQYF. Variable domain in full (rest from reference TRBV2 and TRBJ2-5): EPEVTQTPSHQVTQMGQEVILRCVPISNHLYFYWYRQILGQKVEFLVSFYNNEISEKSEIFDDQFSVERPDGSNFTLKIRSTKLEDSAMYFCASSDLVGTQYFGPGTRLLVL.

V and J are TRBV5-8 and TRBJ1-5; D is unresolved. Trimming took off 0 bases at V and 7 bases at J, with 17 bases between the two ends. The germline V gene has CDR1 SGHTS and CDR2 YDEGEE. This CDR3 contains 16 residues. CDR3 amino acids: CASSLAVVVGSQPQHF. CDR3 nucleotide sequence: TGTGCCAGCAGCTTGGCCGTAGTAGTTGGCAGCCAGCCCCAGCATTTT.

The rearrangement links TRBV5-6 to TRBJ1-1; weak D call: TRBD1 (6 bases). Trimming stripped 4 bases from V and 11 bases from J, with 15 bases between. The CDR3 is made up of 12 amino acids. Germline CDR1 and CDR2: SGHDT and YYEEEE. CDR3 bases: TGTGCCAGCAGCCTCGACACAGGGCTCGCTTTCTTT. It encodes CASSLDTGLAFF. Complete variable domain (other parts from reference TRBV5-6 and TRBJ1-1): DAGVTQSPTHLIKTRGQQVTLRCSPKSGHDTVSWYQQALGQGPQFIFQYYEEEERQRGNFPDRFSGHQFPNYSSELNVNALLLGDSALYLCASSLDTGLAFFGQGTRLTVV.

The gene calls are TRBV2 and TRBJ1-1; weak D call: TRBD1 (5 bases). CDR1 SNHLY and CDR2 FYNNEI come from the germline V gene. With 5 bases removed from V and 7 bases from J, the gap between germline ends came to 14 bases. The CDR3 has 13 amino acids. CDR3 bases: TGTGCCAGCAGTTGGAGGGGTACGGGTGAAGCTTTCTTT. The encoded protein is CASSWRGTGEAFF.

This chain joins TRBV18 and TRBJ2-6, with D perhaps being TRBD1 or TRBD2 (5 bases each). Germline CDR1 reads KGHSH; CDR2 reads LQKENI. Trimming removed 3 bases from V and 2 bases from J, with 17 bases in between. The CDR3 is 18 residues long. This chain's CDR3 is CASSPQGPGNPGANVLTF. For the CDR3, the DNA is TGTGCCAGCTCACCCCAGGGTCCGGGAAATCCTGGGGCCAACGTCCTGACTTTC.

The gene calls are TRBV7-6 and TRBJ1-2, with no clear D. This CDR3 spans 14 amino acids. V lost 1 base, J lost 4 bases, and 10 bases lay in between. Looked up from germline, CDR1 is SGHVS and CDR2 is FNYEAQ. CDR3 region: CASSLGSQAYGYTF. DNA for the CDR3: TGTGCCAGCAGCTTAGGCAGCCAGGCCTATGGCTACACCTTC. Full variable domain (missing parts from reference TRBV7-6 and TRBJ1-2): GAGVSQSPRYKVTKRGQDVALRCDPISGHVSLYWYRQALGQGPEFLTYFNYEAQQDKSGLPNDRFSAERPEGSISTLTIQRTEQRDSAMYRCASSLGSQAYGYTFGSGTRLTVV.

The rearrangement uses TRBV5-1 and TRBJ2-2; D may be TRBD1 (5 bases). The CDR3 contains 14 residues. CDR1 and CDR2 (germline): SGHRS, YFSETQ. With 1 base removed from V and 5 bases from J, the gap between germline ends came to 9 bases. CDR3 in DNA: TGCGCCAGCAGCTTGTCCGACAGTACCGGGGAGCTGTTTTTT. It yields the protein CASSLSDSTGELFF.

The chain employs TRBV6-1 and TRBJ2-3; possibly TRBD1 or TRBD2 for D (5 bases each). Per germline, CDR1 MNHNS and CDR2 SASEGT. The CDR3 runs to 14 residues. V gave up 8 bases and J gave up 1 base, with 13 bases separating them. The CDR3 bases are TGTGCCAGCGGGGCTTTGGGGGGCACAGATACGCAGTATTTT. Translation: CASGALGGTDTQYF.

This rearrangement joins TRBV5-4 to TRBJ2-7; 10 bases are a match to TRBD2. This CDR3 is 14 amino acids long. Germline CDR1 SGHNT, CDR2 YYREEE (reference sequence). Unmatched junction bases numbered 5, after V lost 1 base and J lost 7 bases. The DNA of the CDR3 is TGTGCCAGCAGCTTGCAAGGACTAGCGGCAGAGCAGTACTTC. This gives the protein CASSLQGLAAEQYF.

This clone was recorded only once. The V and J genes are TRBV6-6 and TRBJ2-7, with TRBD1 matching 9 bases. Per the germline V gene, CDR1 is MNHNY and CDR2 is SVGAGI (reference sequence). This CDR3 has 15 residues. V was pared by 6 bases and J by 2 bases, with 8 bases of the junction left unmatched. The CDR3 region is CASRSPGQGTYEQYF. CDR3 bases: TGTGCCAGCAGATCTCCGGGACAGGGTACCTACGAGCAGTACTTC.

The chain employs TRBV18 and TRBJ2-1; D is possibly TRBD2 (7 bases). Trimming left V 1 base short and J 8 bases short, with 9 bases between. This CDR3 spans 13 amino acids. CDR1 and CDR2 from the germline V gene are KGHSH and LQKENI. The CDR3 bases are TGTGCCAGCTCACCACAAGGGGGGGATGAGCAGTTCTTC. Its protein product is CASSPQGGDEQFF.

The gene calls are TRBV7-2 and TRBJ1-3; maybe TRBD1 (5 bases). The CDR3 loop spans 15 amino acids. CDR1 and CDR2 from the germline V gene are SGHTA and FQGNSA. V was trimmed by 1 base and J by 0 bases, leaving 7 bases between them. The CDR3 here is CASSLEDSSGNTIYF. The CDR3 region has the DNA TGTGCCAGCAGCTTAGAAGACAGCTCTGGAAACACCATATATTTT.